The 23 T cell receptor beta chains in this list originate from one sample, sequenced in a study of blood T cells in healthy people across ages. It was with a sample-barcoded 5' primer and a J-beta primer mix that a second PCR of roughly 6 to 12 cycles was run. MiXCR, run by TCRdb on the 5' RACE reads, gives a single entry per CDR3 protein. Found here are around 1,100,000 distinct CDR3 sequences, more than 30% of them singletons; the top ten hold around 13%. Sequences were obtained from blood. Receptors were obtained from a man younger than 35 in good health.

This clonotype was counted a few times. The chain couples TRBV7-2 to TRBJ2-1; 13 bases agree with TRBD2. CDR3 size: 16 residues. Germline V gives CDR1 SGHTA, CDR2 FQGNSA. The V gene end was trimmed by 6 bases and the J gene end by 6 bases; junction bases not matched to a gene: 8. CDR3: CASSRGLAGASNEQFF. The CDR3, as DNA: TGTGCCAGCAGTCGAGGACTAGCGGGGGCGTCCAATGAGCAGTTCTTC.

This clonotype was seen a handful of times. This sequence joins TRBV12-3 or TRBV12-4 and TRBJ2-1; 8 bases agree with TRBD1. V was clipped by 4 bases and J by 6 bases; unmatched bases: 8. The CDR3 totals 15 residues. The chain's CDR3 is CASSSSGGRSNEQFF. CDR3 DNA sequence: TGTGCCAGCAGTTCCTCAGGGGGCCGGTCCAATGAGCAGTTCTTC.

This clonotype has a single count. The V and J genes are TRBV12-5 and TRBJ2-3; D is unclear. This CDR3 comprises 15 residues. The V gene lost 4 bases and the J gene lost 4 bases, with 15 bases spanning the gap. The germline gives CDR1 LGHNT, CDR2 FRNRAP. CDR3 DNA: TGTGCTAGTGGTTCGGCCCCTGGCCCCGCAGATACGCAGTATTTT. Protein sequence: CASGSAPGPADTQYF.

The chain carries TRBV12-3 or TRBV12-4 and TRBJ2-7, with D tentatively TRBD1 (5 bases). This CDR3 has 15 residues. Trimming removed 6 bases at V and 3 bases at J, with 18 bases between. The CDR3 DNA is TGTGCCAGCAGGATAACAGGAAGGGGTCGCTACGAGCAGTACTTC. It encodes CASRITGRGRYEQYF.

Worth noting for this clonotype: At one end, the junction sequence differs from germline, possibly due to a read error. This sequence joins TRBV6-5 and TRBJ2-1; 10 nucleotides agree with TRBD1. This CDR3 contains 15 residues. In germline, CDR1 is MNHEY, CDR2 SVGAGI. CDR3 protein: CAGSGRDRGYNEQFF. CDR3 DNA: TGTGCCGGCAGTGGCCGGGACAGGGGTTACAATGAGCAGTTCTTC.

This clonotype was counted between two and nine times. The chain couples TRBV4-3 to TRBJ2-2; TRBD1 agrees at 8 bases. V lost 1 base and J lost 4; bases outside the gene matches: 8. The CDR3 has 17 residues. Germline CDR1 and CDR2: LGHNA and YSLEER. CDR3 nucleotide sequence: TGCGCCAGCAGCCAAGCCCTTGACAGGGGTCTCACCGGGGAGCTGTTTTTT. This encodes CASSQALDRGLTGELFF.

This clonotype was detected only once. For the CDR3, the DNA is TGTGCCAGCAGCCGGGACGACTTATTCCACGGCTACACCTTC. This encodes CASSRDDLFHGYTF. This sequence joins TRBV5-6 and TRBJ1-2, with TRBD1 as a possible D gene (5 bases). Trimming stripped 4 bases from V and 8 bases from J, with 18 bases between. From germline, CDR1 is SGHDT and CDR2 YYEEEE. The CDR3 runs 14 residues.

The chain recombines TRBV7-3 with TRBJ2-3; D may be TRBD2 (5 bases). The CDR3 spans 14 residues. Looked up from germline, CDR1 is SGHTA and CDR2 is FQGTGA. Trimming removed 5 bases at V and 7 bases at J, with 16 bases between. CDR3 sequence reads: CASSPLGALNTQYF. CDR3 DNA sequence: TGTGCCAGCAGCCCACTAGGAGCTTTAAATACGCAGTATTTT.

The chain combines TRBV12-3 or TRBV12-4 with TRBJ1-2; D is unclear. V dropped 5 bases and J dropped 3 bases, with 13 bases sitting between them. This CDR3 spans 14 amino acids. The CDR3 is CASSPNLHDYGYTF. CDR3 sequence (DNA): TGTGCCAGCAGTCCCAACCTACATGACTATGGCTACACCTTC.

The genes are TRBV7-2 and TRBJ2-3, with a possible D match to TRBD2 (6 bases). V was shortened by 5 bases and J by 1 base, with 13 bases between the two germline ends. Looked up from germline, CDR1 is SGHTA and CDR2 is FQGNSA. The CDR3 extends over 15 amino acids. The CDR3, as DNA: TGTGCCAGCAGCCCTCCGGCTAGCGGCACAGATACGCAGTATTTT. It yields the protein CASSPPASGTDTQYF.

The chain has TRBV7-2 and TRBJ2-1; 9 bases match TRBD2. Germline CDR1 is SGHTA and CDR2 is FQGNSA. The trim removed 3 bases at V and 5 bases at J, leaving 5 bases unmatched. This CDR3 has 15 amino acids. For the CDR3, the DNA is TGTGCCAGCAGCTTTCGTAGCGGGAGACACAATGAGCAGTTCTTC. Its protein is CASSFRSGRHNEQFF.

This chain connects TRBV29-1 to TRBJ2-3; tentative D call: TRBD1 (6 bases). Germline V gene lookup returns CDR1 SQVTM and CDR2 ANQGSEA. Trimming stripped 3 bases from V and 3 bases from J, with 13 bases between. This CDR3 has 14 residues. In DNA form, the CDR3 reads TGCAGCGTTGACCCAAATACAGGGACAGATACGCAGTATTTT. Translation gives CSVDPNTGTDTQYF.

This sequence joins TRBV20-1 and TRBJ2-3; a possible D gene is TRBD2 (6 bases). Trimming cost V 7 bases and J 3 bases, with 17 bases left between them. The CDR3 has 14 amino acids. CDR1 and CDR2 (germline): DFQATT, SNEGSKA (reference sequence). The CDR3 coding sequence is TGCAGTGTAGGTCCCTCGGGGAGGACAGATACGCAGTATTTT. It codes for CSVGPSGRTDTQYF.

The gene calls are TRBV6-1 and TRBJ1-2; no definite D call. The length of the CDR3 is 11 residues. Germline V gene sequence: CDR1 MNHNS, CDR2 SASEGT. The CDR3 bases are TGTACCACCCCCTGGGTTAGCGGCTACACCTTC. Encoded protein: CTTPWVSGYTF.

A few counts support this clonotype. V is TRBV2 and J is TRBJ1-2; D might be TRBD1 (5 bases). Germline CDR1 SNHLY, CDR2 FYNNEI. V shed 7 bases and J shed 2 bases, with 14 bases lying between them. CDR3 size: 14 residues. The CDR3 region is CASIRPGENYGYTF. The CDR3 DNA sequence: TGTGCCAGCATACGTCCGGGGGAGAACTATGGCTACACCTTC. Using reference TRBV2 and TRBJ1-2 for the parts outside the CDR3, the full variable domain is EPEVTQTPSHQVTQMGQEVILRCVPISNHLYFYWYRQILGQKVEFLVSFYNNEISEKSEIFDDQFSVERPDGSNFTLKIRSTKLEDSAMYFCASIRPGENYGYTFGSGTRLTVV.

The genes are TRBV4-3 and TRBJ2-5; TRBD2 matches 9 bases. Losses at the gene ends were 1 base for V and 5 bases for J; bases not matched to a gene: 11. Germline CDR1 reads LGHNA; CDR2 reads YSLEER. CDR3 size: 17 residues. This chain's CDR3 is CASSQVKSPAGGETQYF. The CDR3 DNA is TGCGCCAGCAGCCAAGTTAAAAGTCCGGCGGGAGGGGAGACCCAGTACTTC.

This clonotype was observed a handful of times. V and J are TRBV9 and TRBJ2-3, with D possibly TRBD2 on 6 matching bases. The CDR3 is 16 amino acids. Germline CDR1 SGDLS, CDR2 YYNGEE. V gave up 4 bases and J gave up 2 bases, with 17 bases separating them. CDR3 coding DNA: TGTGCCAGCAGCCCATCCCCCCAGGACTACACAGATACGCAGTATTTT. It specifies CASSPSPQDYTDTQYF.

A few counts support this clonotype. The chain recombines TRBV12-3 or TRBV12-4 with TRBJ2-1, with a tentative D call TRBD2 (5 bases). V gave up 6 bases and J gave up 2 bases, with 17 bases separating them. The CDR3 extends over 16 amino acids. The CDR3 nucleotides read TGTGCCAGCAGCGCGATGACCGGGGTGGCCTACAATGAGCAGTTCTTC. It encodes CASSAMTGVAYNEQFF.

The chain combines TRBV12-5 with TRBJ2-3; the D gene is possibly TRBD2 (6 bases). The length of the CDR3 is 15 residues. Looked up from germline, CDR1 is LGHNT and CDR2 is FRNRAP. V lost 1 base and J 2 bases, leaving 10 bases between the germline ends. CDR3 sequence (DNA): TGTGCTAGTGGTTTGGGCGAGCGGGCCACAGATACGCAGTATTTT. Its protein product is CASGLGERATDTQYF.

This clonotype has a handful of counts. This chain uses TRBV7-8 with TRBJ1-5; D perhaps matches TRBD1 (6 bases). The CDR3 extends over 18 amino acids. The V and J ends lost 2 bases and 4 bases respectively, with 21 bases between them. The germline V gene has CDR1 SGHVS and CDR2 FQNEAQ. This CDR3 is CASSLTPGSGGRNQPQHF. CDR3 in DNA: TGTGCCAGCAGCTTAACCCCGGGGTCGGGGGGCAGGAATCAGCCCCAGCATTTT.

This clonotype was seen a few times. The V call is TRBV20-1, the J call TRBJ1-2; D gene unclear. CDR1 is DFQATT and CDR2 is SNEGSKA in the germline V gene (reference sequence). The V and J ends lost 3 bases and 2 bases respectively, with 19 bases between them. The CDR3 has 16 residues. This CDR3 is CSASLLSSRPNYGYTF. The CDR3 DNA follows: TGCAGTGCTAGCTTGCTGAGCTCCAGGCCGAACTATGGCTACACCTTC.

This chain uses TRBV25-1 with TRBJ2-2; no clear D. Trimming shortened V by 3 bases and J by 0 bases, and 8 bases separated the two germline ends. The CDR3 is 15 residues long. CDR1 and CDR2 (germline): MGHDK, SYGVNS. CDR3 sequence: CASSETGPNTGELFF. CDR3 sequence (DNA): TGTGCCAGCAGTGAGACCGGGCCGAACACCGGGGAGCTGTTTTTT.

This clonotype came up once. The chain combines TRBV4-1 with TRBJ1-1, with D uncertain. The germline V gene encodes CDR1 MGHRA and CDR2 YSYEKL. The CDR3 loop spans 13 amino acids. Deletions cut 4 bases from V and 4 bases from J, with 10 bases between. The CDR3 DNA follows: TGCGCCAGCAGCCCTACCCGACTCACTGAAGCTTTCTTT. Encoded protein: CASSPTRLTEAFF.